This T cell receptor beta chain was sequenced for a study of post-analysis software for immune sequencing data. Study-level findings and limits: Patients had higher frequencies than controls of about 5 TRBV segments, including TRBV5-6, TRBV5-1 and TRBV20-1. Significantly lower normalized Chao1 diversity was seen in multiple sclerosis patients than in controls.

Libraries were made from TCR beta cDNA, and they carried unique molecular identifiers. TCRdb independently ran MiXCR on the PCR reads; one entry per CDR3 protein. The table has about 820,000 distinct CDR3 sequences, about 53% seen once. Of note for this clonotype: Its antigen is unidentified. An end of the junction does not agree with germline; a read error may underlie this.

Germline V gene sequence: CDR1 DFQATT, CDR2 SNEGSKA (reference sequence). The CDR3 length is 17 residues. Sequencing input: blood. This TCR was sampled from a girl aged 5 to 17 with multiple sclerosis. This sequence joins TRBV20-1 and TRBJ2-1, with 10 bases fitting TRBD2. CDR3: CSAREVGSGREGNKQFF. The DNA for the CDR3 is TGCAGTGCTAGAGAGGTGGGAAGCGGGAGGGAGGGCAATAAGCAGTTCTTC.